The present entry profiles one TCR beta chain with its context. Its antigen remains undetermined. No much larger clone exists at a distance of one base, and base qualities are not known. CDR1 and CDR2 were assigned from the germline V gene as LGHNA and YSLEER. Relative to germline, V is missing 0 bases and J is missing 5 bases, with 8 bases of the junction outside any gene match. The CDR3 holds 16 amino acids from the cysteine to the phenylalanine. Kept here is only the CDR3 DNA, which spans 48 bases and is read in frame from base 1. TCR CDR3 regions were amplified from genomic DNA by multiplex PCR using the deep immunoSEQ assay. Genomic DNA extracted from each cell subset was distributed evenly over all wells of several immunoSEQ 96-well plates, and each plate served as one replicate. For sorted subsets, roughly 200 ng genomic DNA, equal to about 30,000 T cell genomes, was loaded into each replicate PCR. Purified libraries were measured with a Qubit 3.0 fluorometer, size-checked on a Bioanalyzer 2100, and measured again with the KAPA Library Quantification kit. Each immunoSEQ 96-well plate was sequenced on its own single-read 150-cycle Illumina NextSeq 550 flow cell. As for the authors' bioinformatics: The immunoSEQ output contained only junctional sequences without quality scores, so filtering could not match that applied to full-length reads. To assign V/J genes and CDR3, sequences were annotated against IMGT germline references using PyIR, a Python wrapper for IgBLAST v1.9. Reads were removed for weak V/J assignments (E-value above 1e-6), missing CDR3, stop codons, out-of-frame junctions, or ambiguous translated residues. V3J clonotypes were defined by identical inferred V gene, J gene, and CDR3 amino acid sequence. The percentage overlap between two repertoires was calculated by dividing the number of shared unique clonotypes by the size of the smaller repertoire. Three approaches were used to assess repertoire richness: RTK rarefaction, the Chao1 estimator, and Recon v2.1 estimates of unobserved clonotypes. Generation probabilities for all TCRbeta clonotypes obtained by the gDNA method from a handful of donors were computed using OLGA. TCRdb re-hosts the immuneACCESS table, in-frame sequences only. Its copies lack some clones; in the studies checked, an unresolved V gene accounts for under half of them, and the cause for the rest is not known. V and J calls and clone size follow that table, whereas D and trimming were derived from the DNA. In all, the sample holds 170,000 or so clones, and 60% to 75% of those were seen once. More than 9% of the sample is taken by the ten largest.

Donors were healthy HIV-negative adults with no recently reported acute infections or vaccinations. Only Caucasian adults living in Nashville, Tennessee, USA were represented among the donors. Magnetic negative selection was used to enrich CD4+ T cells, after which naive cells were positively selected on CD45RA and the negative fraction became the memory subset. Blood was obtained by leukapheresis, after which PBMCs were separated by Ficoll-Histopaque density gradient centrifugation and cryopreserved in liquid nitrogen vapor phase. Purity and quantity of every magnetically sorted T cell population were checked by analytical flow cytometry. Each sorted fraction had its genomic DNA isolated and then quantified by UV absorbance on a Nanodrop 2000c. This sample was included in a study of shared clonotypes between healthy human individuals (dated by TCRdb to between 2020 and 2021). Study-level background: A couple of women and three men aged 18 to 49 years were included in the cohort. For each donor, CD4 naive and CD4 memory were each run on three plates, CD8 naive on two plates, and CD8 memory on one plate. Blood TCR repertoires of several healthy adults were deeply sequenced to estimate repertoire size and the extent of clonotype sharing between individuals. To increase sequencing depth and limit assay-specific biases, TCR repertoire library preparation and sequencing were carried out by different laboratories using diverse techniques. Per donor, leukapheresis produced somewhere between about 0.9 and 9 billion PBMCs. Study-level results and caveats: Rarefaction of sorted-subset datasets indicated incomplete sequencing despite the large sequencing depth. When several donors were compared, the shared fraction of clonotypes was around 4.6% for naive CD4, about 4% for naive CD8, 2% to 2.5% for memory CD4, and around 0.37% for memory CD8. Pairwise subsampling led to the expectation that sequencing depth would affect the degree of clonotype sharing among donors. The small number of donors limited the genetic and exposure-history diversity represented. Clonotypes shared by all four sorted-subset donors showed higher generation probabilities than non-shared clonotypes. Larger estimated clonotype richness was generally found for naive subsets than for memory subsets. Only blood was sampled, and tissue TCR repertoires likely differ from those in blood.

What was sequenced was memory CD4+ T cells sorted from blood. The cell subset or site label, as the study defines it: CD45RA-negative fraction. This TCR came from a man under 40 in good health. The sequence joins TRBV4-3 to TRBJ2-7, and 9 junction bases match TRBD2. The sequenced DNA is TGCGCCAGCAGCCAAGATTACCAGCGGGGGGTCCACGAGCAGTACTTC. Translated, it gives CASSQDYQRGVHEQYF.